This entry is about one T cell receptor (beta chain). A junction end diverges from the germline sequence, so it may reflect a read error. This sample stems from a study of blood T cell repertoires in COVID-19. Study details: COVID-19 samples from acute and convalescent phases originated in the United States, Italy and Spain.

Germline-derived CDR1 and CDR2 are SEHNR and FQNEAQ (reference sequence). The CDR3 runs to 12 residues. Sequenced by immunoSEQ multiplex PCR; TCRdb stores in-frame clones only, minus some. The top ten clones hold more than 25% of a sample with some 250,000 clones, roughly 84% of them seen once. The sample comprised peripheral blood. This sequence originates from a man in his forties with acute or convalescent COVID-19. The chain uses TRBV7-9 and TRBJ2-4; D is perhaps TRBD1 (5 bases). The CDR3 spells CASSLDQGTANF. For the CDR3, the DNA is TGTGCCAGCAGCTTAGATCAGGGCACGGCGAACTTC.